This entry describes one T cell receptor (beta chain). The data are from a study of blood T cell repertoires in COVID-19. The CDR3 is 15 residues long. Germline V lookup: CDR1 LNHDA, CDR2 SQIVND (reference sequence). V lost 6 bases and J lost 3, with 17 bases in between. Authors' data handling: Counts of nucleated cells, estimated from reference gene primer amplification, were obtained. Sequenced by immunoSEQ multiplex PCR; TCRdb stores in-frame clones only, minus some. V and J calls and clone size are copied from that table; D and trimming were computed from the DNA. The sample carries fewer than 100,000 clones, 86% recorded once.

Source material: peripheral blood. The sequence was collected from a man between 60 and 70 years old with acute or convalescent COVID-19. The rearrangement joins TRBV19 to TRBJ1-2, with D perhaps TRBD1 (6 bases). DNA of the CDR3: TGTGCCAGTAGAACACAGGGTTTAAGAGACTATGGCTACACCTTC. This gives the protein CASRTQGLRDYGYTF.